The clone carrying this TCR beta chain was seen only a few times. Its specificity is unknown. The CDR3 is 13 residues long. Looked up from germline, CDR1 is ENHRY and CDR2 is SYGVKD. Trimming stripped 3 bases from V and 0 bases from J, with 6 bases between. The data were obtained in a study of CD8+ T cells in alopecia areata. Study-wide background: A 6-month off-drug phase came after tofacitinib, which had lasted 6 to 18 months. Severity of treated patients was scored by affected scalp percentage.

TCR sequencing used cDNA made by reverse transcription of extracted RNA. Produced via immunoSEQ multiplex PCR; TCRdb's table is partial and in-frame only. The repertoire has approximately 280,000 clones, 58% of them found once; the top ten carry under 2%. Study-wide results and caveats: Scalp clonality and expanded CD8+ clones among the top 100 fell significantly with tofacitinib.

Treatment indicated: oral pan-JAK inhibitor, 5-10 mg twice daily. The clonotype was recovered from a human donor with alopecia areata. The chain combines TRBV10-3 with TRBJ2-7; D not resolved. The sample here was CD4+ T cells sorted from blood, taken at week 24, from a patient treated with tofacitinib. In DNA, the CDR3 is TGTGCCATCAGTGAAGTCAGCTCCTACGAGCAGTACTTC. Residues: CAISEVSSYEQYF.